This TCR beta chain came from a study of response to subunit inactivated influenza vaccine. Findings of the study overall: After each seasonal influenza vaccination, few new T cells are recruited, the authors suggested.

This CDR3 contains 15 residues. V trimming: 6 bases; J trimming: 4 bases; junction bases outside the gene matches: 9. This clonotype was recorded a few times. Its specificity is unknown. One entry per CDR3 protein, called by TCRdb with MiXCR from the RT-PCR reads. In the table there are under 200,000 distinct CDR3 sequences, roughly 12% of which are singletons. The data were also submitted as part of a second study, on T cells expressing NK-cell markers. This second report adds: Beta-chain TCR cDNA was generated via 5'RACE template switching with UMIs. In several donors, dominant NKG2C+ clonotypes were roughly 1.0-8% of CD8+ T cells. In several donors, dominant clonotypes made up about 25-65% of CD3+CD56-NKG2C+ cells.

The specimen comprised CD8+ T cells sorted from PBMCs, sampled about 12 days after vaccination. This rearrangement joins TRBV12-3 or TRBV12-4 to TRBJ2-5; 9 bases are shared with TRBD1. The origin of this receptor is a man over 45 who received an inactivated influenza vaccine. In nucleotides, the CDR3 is TGTGCCAGCAGGCGCAAGACAGGGGGAGGAGAGACCCAGTACTTC. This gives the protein CASRRKTGGGETQYF.